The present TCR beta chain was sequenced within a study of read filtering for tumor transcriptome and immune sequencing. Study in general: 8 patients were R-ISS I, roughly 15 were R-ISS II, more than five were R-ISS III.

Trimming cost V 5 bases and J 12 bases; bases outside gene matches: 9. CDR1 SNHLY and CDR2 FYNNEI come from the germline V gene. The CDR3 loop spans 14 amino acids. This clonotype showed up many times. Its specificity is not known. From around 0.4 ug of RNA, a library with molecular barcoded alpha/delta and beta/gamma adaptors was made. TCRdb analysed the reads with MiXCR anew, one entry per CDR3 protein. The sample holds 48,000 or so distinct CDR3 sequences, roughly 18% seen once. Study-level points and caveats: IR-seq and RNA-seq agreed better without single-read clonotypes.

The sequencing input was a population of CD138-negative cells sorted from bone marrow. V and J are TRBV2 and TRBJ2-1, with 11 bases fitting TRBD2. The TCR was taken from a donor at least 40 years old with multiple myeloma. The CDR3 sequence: CASSFSGRGMRQFF. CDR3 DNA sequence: TGTGCCAGCAGTTTTAGCGGGAGGGGAATGAGGCAGTTCTTC.